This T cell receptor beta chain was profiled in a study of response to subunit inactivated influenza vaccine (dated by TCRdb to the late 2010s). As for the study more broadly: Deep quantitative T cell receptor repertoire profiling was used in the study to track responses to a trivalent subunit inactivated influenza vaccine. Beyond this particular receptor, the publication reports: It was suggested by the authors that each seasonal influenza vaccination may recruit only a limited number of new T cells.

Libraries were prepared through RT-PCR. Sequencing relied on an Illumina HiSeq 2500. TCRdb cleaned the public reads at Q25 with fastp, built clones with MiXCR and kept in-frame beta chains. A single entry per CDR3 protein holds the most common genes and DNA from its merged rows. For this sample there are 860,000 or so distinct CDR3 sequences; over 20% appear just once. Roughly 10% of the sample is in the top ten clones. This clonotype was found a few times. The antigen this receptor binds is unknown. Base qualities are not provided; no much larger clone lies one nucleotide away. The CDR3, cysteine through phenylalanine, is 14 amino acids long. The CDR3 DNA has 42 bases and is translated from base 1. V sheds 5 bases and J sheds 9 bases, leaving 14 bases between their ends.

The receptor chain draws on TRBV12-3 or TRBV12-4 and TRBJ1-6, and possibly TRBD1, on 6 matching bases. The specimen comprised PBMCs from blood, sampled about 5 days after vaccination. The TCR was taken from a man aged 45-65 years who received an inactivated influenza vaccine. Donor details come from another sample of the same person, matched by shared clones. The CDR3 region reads CASSLTGRTSPLHF. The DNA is TGTGCCAGCAGTCTAACAGGGAGGACTTCACCCCTCCACTTT.